This T cell receptor (beta chain) was sequenced for a study of beta chain features in type 1 diabetes. Every isolated RNA sample was fully reverse transcribed, so sequencing captured expressed TCRB transcripts. The table came from immunoSEQ multiplex PCR; TCRdb's copy has only in-frame clones and leaves some out. The table has approximately 38,000 clones, roughly 67% seen once; the top ten hold approximately 2%. Comment on this clone: What it binds is not known.

Study observations and caveats: Reads derived from cDNA could over-represent cells showing high TCR expression. Any HLA effect on TCRB rearrangement was left unresolved by small sub-analyses.

The sequence was collected from a woman in her 30s in good health. Sample: Tregs from blood.

CDR3 DNA sequence: TGTGCCTGGAGTTCTACGGATGAGCAGTTCTTC. It translates to CAWSSTDEQFF. The gene calls are TRBV30 and TRBJ2-1; D remains ambiguous. This CDR3 is built from 11 residues. Germline CDR1 reads GTSNPN; CDR2 reads SVGIG (reference sequence). The V and J ends lost 2 bases and 8 bases respectively, with 7 bases between them.